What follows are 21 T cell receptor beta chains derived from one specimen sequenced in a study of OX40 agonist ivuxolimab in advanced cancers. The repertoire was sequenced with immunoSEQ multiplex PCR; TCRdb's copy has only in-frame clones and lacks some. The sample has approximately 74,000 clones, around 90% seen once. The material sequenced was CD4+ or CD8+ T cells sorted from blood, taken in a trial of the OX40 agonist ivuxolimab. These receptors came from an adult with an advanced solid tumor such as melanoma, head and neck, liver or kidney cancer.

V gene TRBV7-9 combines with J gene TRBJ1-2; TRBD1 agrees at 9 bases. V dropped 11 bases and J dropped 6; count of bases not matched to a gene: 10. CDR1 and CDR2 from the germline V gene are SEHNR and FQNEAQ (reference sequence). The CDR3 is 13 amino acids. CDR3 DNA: TGTGCCTTTGCGACAGGGGGTAGGAATGGCTACACCTTC. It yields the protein CAFATGGRNGYTF.

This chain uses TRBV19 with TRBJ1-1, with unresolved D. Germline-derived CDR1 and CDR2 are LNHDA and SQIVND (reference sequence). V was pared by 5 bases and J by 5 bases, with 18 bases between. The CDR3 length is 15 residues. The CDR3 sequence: CASSFTGRPGTEAFF. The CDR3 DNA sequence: TGTGCCAGTAGTTTCACTGGACGGCCGGGGACTGAAGCTTTCTTT. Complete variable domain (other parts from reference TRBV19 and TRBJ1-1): DGGITQSPKYLFRKEGQNVTLSCEQNLNHDAMYWYRQDPGQGLRLIYYSQIVNDFQKGDIAEGYSVSREKKESFPLTVTSAQKNPTAFYLCASSFTGRPGTEAFFGQGTRLTVV.

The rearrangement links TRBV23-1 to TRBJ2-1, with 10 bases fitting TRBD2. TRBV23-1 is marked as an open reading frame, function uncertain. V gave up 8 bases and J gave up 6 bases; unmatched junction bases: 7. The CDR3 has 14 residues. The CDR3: CASRTSGVLNEQFF. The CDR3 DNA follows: TGCGCCAGCCGCACTAGCGGGGTCCTCAATGAGCAGTTCTTC.

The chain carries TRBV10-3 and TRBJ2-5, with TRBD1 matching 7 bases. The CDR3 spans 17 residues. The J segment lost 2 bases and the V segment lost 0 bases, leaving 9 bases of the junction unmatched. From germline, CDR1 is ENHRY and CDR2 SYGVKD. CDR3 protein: CAISESLGQGVQETQYF. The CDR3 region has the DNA TGTGCCATCAGTGAGTCTCTGGGGCAGGGGGTTCAAGAGACCCAGTACTTC.

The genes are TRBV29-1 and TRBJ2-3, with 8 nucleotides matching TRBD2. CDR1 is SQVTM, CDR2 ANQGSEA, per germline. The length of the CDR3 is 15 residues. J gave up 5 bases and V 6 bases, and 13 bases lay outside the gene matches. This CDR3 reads CSVVPGREGVDTQYF. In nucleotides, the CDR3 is TGCAGCGTCGTCCCGGGCCGGGAGGGGGTAGATACGCAGTATTTT.

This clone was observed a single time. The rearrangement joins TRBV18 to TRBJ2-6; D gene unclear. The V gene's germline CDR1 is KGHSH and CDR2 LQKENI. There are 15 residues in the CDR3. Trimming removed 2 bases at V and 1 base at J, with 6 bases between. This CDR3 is CASSPKGSGANVLTF. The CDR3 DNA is TGTGCCAGCTCACCAAAGGGTTCTGGGGCCAACGTCCTGACTTTC.

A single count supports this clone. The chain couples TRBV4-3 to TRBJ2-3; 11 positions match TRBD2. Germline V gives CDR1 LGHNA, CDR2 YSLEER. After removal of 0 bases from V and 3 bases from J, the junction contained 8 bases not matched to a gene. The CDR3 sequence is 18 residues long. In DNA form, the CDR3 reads TGCGCCAGCAGCCAAGAACCCCCCCCTAGCGGGGGGACAGATACGCAGTATTTT. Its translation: CASSQEPPPSGGTDTQYF.

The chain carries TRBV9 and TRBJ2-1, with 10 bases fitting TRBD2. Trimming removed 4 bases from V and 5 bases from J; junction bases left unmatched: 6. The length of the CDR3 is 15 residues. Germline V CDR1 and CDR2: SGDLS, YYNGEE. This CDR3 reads CASSLWTSGNNEQFF. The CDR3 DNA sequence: TGTGCCAGCAGCCTATGGACTAGCGGCAACAATGAGCAGTTCTTC.

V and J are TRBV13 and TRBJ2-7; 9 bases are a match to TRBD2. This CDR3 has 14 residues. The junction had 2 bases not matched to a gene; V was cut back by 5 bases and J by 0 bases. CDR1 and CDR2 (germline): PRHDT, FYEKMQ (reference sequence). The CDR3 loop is CASSERGASYEQYF. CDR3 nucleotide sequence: TGTGCCAGCAGCGAGCGGGGGGCCTCCTACGAGCAGTACTTC. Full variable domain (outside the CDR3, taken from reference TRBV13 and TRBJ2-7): AAGVIQSPRHLIKEKRETATLKCYPIPRHDTVYWYQQGPGQDPQFLISFYEKMQSDKGSIPDRFSAQQFSDYHSELNMSSLELGDSALYFCASSERGASYEQYFGPGTRLTVT.

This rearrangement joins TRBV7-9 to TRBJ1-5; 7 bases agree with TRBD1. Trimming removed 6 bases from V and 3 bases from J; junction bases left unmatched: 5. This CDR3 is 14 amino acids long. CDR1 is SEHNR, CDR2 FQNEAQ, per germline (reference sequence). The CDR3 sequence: CASSYGTDNQPQHF. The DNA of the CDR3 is TGTGCCAGCAGTTACGGGACAGACAATCAGCCCCAGCATTTT. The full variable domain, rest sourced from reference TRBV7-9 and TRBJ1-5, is DTGVSQNPRHKITKRGQNVTFRCDPISEHNRLYWYRQTLGQGPEFLTYFQNEAQLEKSRLLSDRFSAERPKGSFSTLEIQRTEQGDSAMYLCASSYGTDNQPQHFGDGTRLSIL.

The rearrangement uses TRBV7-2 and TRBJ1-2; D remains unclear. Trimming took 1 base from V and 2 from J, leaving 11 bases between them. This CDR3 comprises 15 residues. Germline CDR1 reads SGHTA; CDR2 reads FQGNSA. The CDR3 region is CASSLETPGNYGYTF. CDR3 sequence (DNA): TGTGCCAGCAGCTTAGAAACCCCGGGGAACTATGGCTACACCTTC.

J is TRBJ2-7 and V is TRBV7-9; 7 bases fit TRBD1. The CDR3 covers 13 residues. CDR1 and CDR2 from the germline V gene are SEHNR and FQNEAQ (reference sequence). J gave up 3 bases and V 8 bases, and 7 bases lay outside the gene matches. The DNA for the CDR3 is TGTGCCAGCGGAATACAGGGGATCTACGAGCAGTACTTC. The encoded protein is CASGIQGIYEQYF.

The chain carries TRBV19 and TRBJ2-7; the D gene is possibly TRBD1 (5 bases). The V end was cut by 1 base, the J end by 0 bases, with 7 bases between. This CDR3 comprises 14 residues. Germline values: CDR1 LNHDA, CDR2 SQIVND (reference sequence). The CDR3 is CASSIGTPSYEQYF. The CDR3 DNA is TGTGCCAGTAGTATAGGGACACCCTCCTACGAGCAGTACTTC.

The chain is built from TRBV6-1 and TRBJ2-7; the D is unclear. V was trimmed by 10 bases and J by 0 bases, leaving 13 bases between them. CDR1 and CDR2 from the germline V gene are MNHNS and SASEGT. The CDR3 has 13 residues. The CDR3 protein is CAIFDWDSYEQYF. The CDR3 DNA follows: TGTGCCATTTTCGACTGGGACTCCTACGAGCAGTACTTC.

DNA of the CDR3: TGCAGCGCACAACAGGGGAGCTCCTACGAGCAGTACTTC. Its translation is CSAQQGSSYEQYF. V gene TRBV29-1 combines with J gene TRBJ2-7, with 7 bases fitting TRBD1. Germline assignment: CDR1 SQVTM and CDR2 ANQGSEA. Trimming removed 7 bases from V and 0 bases from J; junction bases left unmatched: 6. This CDR3 contains 13 residues.

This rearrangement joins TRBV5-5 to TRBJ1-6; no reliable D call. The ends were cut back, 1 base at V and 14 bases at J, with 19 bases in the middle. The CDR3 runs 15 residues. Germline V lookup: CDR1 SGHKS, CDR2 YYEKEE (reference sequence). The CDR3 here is CASSLNRGVLRTLHF. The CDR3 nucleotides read TGTGCCAGCAGCTTGAACAGAGGCGTTCTTAGGACCCTCCACTTT.

CDR3 loop: CASSLRAETSYEQYF. The DNA of the CDR3 is TGTGCCAGCAGCTTACGGGCAGAAACCTCCTACGAGCAGTACTTC. The rearrangement links TRBV7-9 to TRBJ2-7; D is undetermined. CDR3 length: 15 amino acids. Germline V gene lookup returns CDR1 SEHNR and CDR2 FQNEAQ (reference sequence). V was clipped by 2 bases and J by 0 bases, with 11 bases between them.

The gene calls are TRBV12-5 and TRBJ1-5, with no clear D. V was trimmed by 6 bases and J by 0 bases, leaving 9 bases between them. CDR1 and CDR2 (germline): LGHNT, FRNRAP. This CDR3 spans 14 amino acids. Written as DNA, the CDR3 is TGTGCTAGTGGCGACGGAGATAGCAATCAGCCCCAGCATTTT. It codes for CASGDGDSNQPQHF.

CDR3 residues: CASSLFSGASTDTQYF. The CDR3 region has the DNA TGTGCCAGCAGTTTATTTTCAGGGGCCTCCACAGATACGCAGTATTTT. The rearrangement uses TRBV7-9 and TRBJ2-3; maybe TRBD1 (6 bases). V was trimmed by 6 bases and J by 2 bases, leaving 18 bases between them. From germline, CDR1 is SEHNR and CDR2 FQNEAQ (reference sequence). This CDR3 spans 16 amino acids.

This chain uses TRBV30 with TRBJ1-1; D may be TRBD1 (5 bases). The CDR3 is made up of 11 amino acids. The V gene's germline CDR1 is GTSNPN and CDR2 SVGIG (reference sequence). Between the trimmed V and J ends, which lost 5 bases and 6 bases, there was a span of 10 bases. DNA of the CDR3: TGTGCCTGGGACGTGGGGGCTGAAGCTTTCTTT. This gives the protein CAWDVGAEAFF.

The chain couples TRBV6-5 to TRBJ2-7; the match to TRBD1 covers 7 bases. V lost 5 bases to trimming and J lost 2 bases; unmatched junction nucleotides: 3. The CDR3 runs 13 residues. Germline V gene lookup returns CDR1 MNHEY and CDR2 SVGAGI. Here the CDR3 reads CASSRDSPYEQYF. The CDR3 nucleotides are TGTGCCAGCAGTCGGGACAGCCCCTACGAGCAGTACTTC.